The rows below give T cell receptor beta chains drawn from one sample of a study of ipilimumab plus nivolumab after autologous stem cell transplantation. Repertoires were generated with immunoSEQ multiplex PCR, while TCRdb's copy carries only in-frame clones and drops some. The sample carries 77,000 or so clones, 83% recorded once. The sample consisted of PBMCs, taken in a trial of ipilimumab plus nivolumab as post-transplant consolidation. The source of these receptors is a male donor with diffuse large B-cell lymphoma. Both conserved end residues are part of each CDR3. Each record gives: D gene, clone size, J gene, V gene, CDR3 length, CDR3 protein, CDR3 DNA. D genes are given only for firm matches. Where a row states a size, it is once, few, many or the class of an expanded clone; other rows omit it.

TRBD1 | - | TRBJ2-3 | TRBV5-4 | 16 | CASNKPQGGAADTQYF | TGTGCCAGCAACAAACCTCAAGGGGGCGCGGCCGATACGCAGTATTTT
TRBD1 | - | TRBJ2-7 | TRBV5-1 | 14 | CASRDGTGYNEQYF | TGCGCCAGCAGAGACGGGACAGGGTACAACGAGCAGTACTTC
TRBD2 | - | TRBJ2-3 | TRBV7-8 | 16 | CASSPRTSGYTDTQYF | TGTGCCAGCAGCCCCAGGACTAGCGGCTACACAGATACGCAGTATTTT
- | - | TRBJ2-7 | TRBV6-9 | 11 | CASSPDHEQYF | TGTGCCAGCAGTCCGGACCACGAGCAGTACTTC
- | - | TRBJ2-5 | TRBV7-9 | 14 | CASNPATTQETQYF | TGTGCCAGCAACCCCGCTACTACCCAAGAGACCCAGTACTTC
TRBD1 | - | TRBJ1-3 | TRBV6-1 | 17 | CASSEVPYRGSGNTIYF | TGTGCCAGCAGTGAAGTCCCCTACAGGGGCTCTGGAAACACCATATATTTT
- | few | TRBJ2-7 | TRBV27 | 12 | CASSPTGFAQYF | TGTGCCAGCAGTCCCACAGGGTTTGCGCAGTACTTC
- | - | TRBJ2-5 | TRBV30 | 14 | CALTLSPGGETQYF | TGTGCCTTGACCCTCTCCCCAGGTGGAGAGACCCAGTACTTC
- | - | TRBJ1-4 | TRBV19 | 14 | CASSIGFGGEKLFF | TGTGCCAGTAGTATCGGTTTTGGGGGTGAAAAACTGTTTTTT
TRBD2 | once | TRBJ2-5 | TRBV30 | 14 | CACNGLAGSETQYF | TGTGCCTGCAACGGACTAGCGGGGTCGGAGACCCAGTACTTC
TRBD1 | few | TRBJ1-6 | TRBV6-6 | 14 | CASRGTGVFSPLHF | TGTGCCAGCAGGGGGACAGGGGTATTTTCACCCCTCCACTTT
TRBD1 | - | TRBJ1-6 | TRBV15 | 15 | CATSRETGGSSPLHF | TGTGCCACCAGCAGAGAGACAGGGGGGTCTTCACCCCTCCACTTT
- | - | TRBJ1-5 | TRBV23-1 | 13 | CASVPRVRQPQHF | TGCGCCAGCGTACCGAGGGTTCGTCAGCCCCAGCATTTT
TRBD2 | - | TRBJ2-1 | TRBV5-1 | 17 | CASKVGTLAGAYNEQFF | TGCGCCAGCAAGGTGGGAACACTAGCGGGGGCTTACAATGAGCAGTTCTTC
TRBD2 | - | TRBJ2-1 | TRBV9 | 15 | CASGGPQRGVNEQFF | TGTGCCAGCGGTGGCCCCCAGCGGGGGGTAAATGAGCAGTTCTTC
TRBD1 | - | TRBJ1-5 | TRBV29-1 | 13 | CSATGASNQPQHF | TGCAGCGCAACAGGGGCTAGCAATCAGCCCCAGCATTTT
TRBD1 | - | TRBJ1-2 | TRBV14 | 13 | CASSYGTENGYTF | TGTGCCAGCAGTTACGGGACAGAGAATGGCTACACCTTC
- | few | TRBJ1-2 | TRBV19 | 11 | CASSQLDGYTF | TGTGCCAGTAGTCAACTGGATGGCTACACCTTC
TRBD1 | few | TRBJ1-5 | TRBV6-5 | 15 | CASSYSGQGGQPQHF | TGTGCCAGCAGTTACTCAGGACAGGGTGGACAGCCCCAGCATTTT
TRBD2 | - | TRBJ2-7 | TRBV5-1 | 14 | CASSPSGGLYEQYF | TGCGCCAGCAGCCCTAGCGGGGGACTGTACGAGCAGTACTTC
- | - | TRBJ2-1 | TRBV25-1 | 15 | CASSESTGIVDEQFF | TGTGCCAGCAGTGAATCGACAGGCATAGTCGATGAGCAGTTCTTC
TRBD1 | - | TRBJ2-7 | TRBV5-1 | 15 | CASSLRQGPSYEQYF | TGCGCCAGCAGCTTAAGACAGGGTCCTTCCTACGAGCAGTACTTC
- | - | TRBJ2-4 | TRBV19 | 16 | CASSIVRSGTKNIQYF | TGTGCCAGTAGTATAGTTCGATCCGGGACCAAAAACATTCAGTACTTC
TRBD1 | - | TRBJ1-6 | TRBV4-2 | 17 | CASSPTAWTGGLAPLHF | TGTGCCAGCAGCCCAACCGCTTGGACAGGGGGCCTTGCACCCCTCCACTTT
- | - | TRBJ1-6 | TRBV18 | 15 | CASSPEDSRGSPLHF | TGTGCCAGCTCACCCGAGGATTCGAGAGGTTCACCCCTCCACTTT
TRBD1 | - | TRBJ1-5 | TRBV6-1 | 16 | CASSDWTGGSDQPQHF | TGTGCCAGCAGTGACTGGACAGGGGGCTCTGATCAGCCCCAGCATTTT
- | - | TRBJ2-1 | TRBV27 | 13 | CASSFRTYNEQFF | TGTGCCAGCAGTTTCCGCACCTACAATGAGCAGTTCTTC
- | - | TRBJ1-3 | TRBV5-1 | 17 | CASSLALGGPTGNTIYF | TGCGCCAGCAGCTTGGCCTTGGGGGGCCCCACTGGAAACACCATATATTTT
TRBD1 | once | TRBJ2-7 | TRBV10-3 | 16 | CAISDPPRTGSYEQYF | TGTGCCATCAGTGACCCACCGCGGACAGGGAGCTACGAGCAGTACTTC
- | - | TRBJ2-3 | TRBV4-2 | 14 | CASNNGRGTDTQYF | TGTGCCAGTAATAACGGCAGGGGCACAGATACGCAGTATTTT
- | - | TRBJ1-2 | TRBV14 | 14 | CASSPGDTPWGYTF | TGTGCCAGCAGCCCTGGTGACACTCCGTGGGGCTACACCTTC
TRBD1 | once | TRBJ2-7 | TRBV6-1 | 14 | CASRAWDRTYEQYF | TGTGCCAGCAGGGCCTGGGACAGAACCTACGAGCAGTACTTC
TRBD1 | - | TRBJ2-3 | TRBV2 | 15 | CASSGQGLSTDTQYF | TGTGCCAGCAGCGGACAGGGGTTGAGCACAGATACGCAGTATTTT
- | - | TRBJ2-3 | TRBV5-1 | 12 | CASSLTTDTQYF | TGCGCCAGCAGCTTGACCACAGATACGCAGTATTTT
TRBD2 | - | TRBJ2-3 | TRBV5-4 | 18 | CASSPLTGGRGSTDTQYF | TGTGCCAGCAGCCCCTTAACGGGGGGTCGAGGTAGCACAGATACGCAGTATTTT
- | - | TRBJ2-1 | TRBV6-5 | 11 | CASSGVNEQFF | TGTGCCAGCAGTGGAGTCAATGAGCAGTTCTTC
- | - | TRBJ2-2 | TRBV9 | 15 | CASSVATRGTGELFF | TGTGCCAGCAGCGTAGCTACCAGGGGCACCGGGGAGCTGTTTTTT
- | few | TRBJ1-6 | TRBV2 | 16 | CAGRMGTVSYNSPLHF | TGTGCCGGCCGGATGGGGACCGTCTCCTATAATTCACCCCTCCACTTT
TRBD1 | - | TRBJ2-7 | TRBV11-2 | 14 | CASSPDRERYEQYF | TGTGCCAGCAGCCCCGACAGGGAAAGGTACGAGCAGTACTTC
TRBD1 | - | TRBJ1-5 | TRBV7-9 | 14 | CASSLGTGDQPQHF | TGTGCCAGCAGCTTAGGGACAGGGGATCAGCCCCAGCATTTT
- | - | TRBJ1-2 | TRBV5-6 | 12 | CASSTGNYGYTF | TGTGCCAGCAGCACAGGGAACTATGGCTACACCTTC
- | - | TRBJ1-4 | TRBV4-1 | 13 | CASSGVAGEKLFF | TGCGCCAGCAGCGGAGTGGCAGGTGAAAAACTGTTTTTT
- | - | TRBJ1-1 | TRBV7-3 | 16 | CASSLGYRARNTEAFF | TGTGCCAGCAGCTTAGGCTACAGGGCCAGGAACACTGAAGCTTTCTTT
- | - | TRBJ1-1 | TRBV6-1 | 13 | CASTTGLNTEAFF | TGTGCCAGCACCACAGGGTTGAACACTGAAGCTTTCTTT
- | - | TRBJ2-7 | TRBV18 | 13 | CASSPGVSYEQYF | TGTGCCAGCTCCCCCGGGGTTTCATACGAGCAGTACTTC
- | - | TRBJ2-7 | TRBV19 | 13 | CASSSAANYEQYF | TGTGCCAGTAGCTCGGCCGCGAACTACGAGCAGTACTTC
TRBD1 | - | TRBJ2-3 | TRBV10-3 | 19 | CAISVVGQGALSLSDTQYF | TGTGCCATCAGTGTTGTGGGACAGGGGGCGCTGAGCCTTTCAGATACGCAGTATTTT
- | - | TRBJ2-7 | TRBV2 | 15 | CASSEWGRAVYEQYF | TGTGCCAGCAGTGAATGGGGCCGAGCGGTCTACGAGCAGTACTTC
- | - | TRBJ2-3 | TRBV10-3 | 13 | CAIREAEKDTQYF | TGTGCCATCAGGGAGGCAGAGAAAGATACGCAGTATTTT
- | - | TRBJ1-1 | TRBV6-5 | 15 | CASSLYPGGTTEAFF | TGTGCCAGCAGTCTATATCCGGGAGGTACCACTGAAGCTTTCTTT
- | few | TRBJ2-2 | TRBV11-3 | 14 | CASSLGPPAGELFF | TGTGCCAGCAGCTTAGGGCCCCCGGCCGGGGAGCTGTTTTTT
- | few | TRBJ1-2 | TRBV19 | 14 | CASNYGRTNYGYTF | TGTGCCAGTAACTACGGACGGACTAACTATGGCTACACCTTC
TRBD2 | - | TRBJ2-3 | TRBV11-2 | 11 | CASRKRGGQYF | TGTGCCAGCAGGAAGCGGGGGGGCCAGTATTTT
TRBD1 | - | TRBJ2-5 | TRBV9 | 15 | CASSPQDRHQETQYF | TGTGCCAGCAGCCCCCAGGACAGGCACCAAGAGACCCAGTACTTC
- | few | TRBJ1-1 | TRBV7-9 | 13 | CASSLMRDTEAFF | TGTGCCAGCAGCTTAATGAGGGACACTGAAGCTTTCTTT
- | - | TRBJ1-4 | TRBV11-2 | 15 | CASSRDFGGNEKLFF | TGTGCCAGCAGTCGAGATTTCGGGGGTAATGAAAAACTGTTTTTT
- | - | TRBJ2-3 | TRBV7-9 | 16 | CASSPVGRGKEDTQYF | TGTGCCAGCAGCCCCGTGGGAAGGGGCAAAGAGGATACGCAGTATTTT